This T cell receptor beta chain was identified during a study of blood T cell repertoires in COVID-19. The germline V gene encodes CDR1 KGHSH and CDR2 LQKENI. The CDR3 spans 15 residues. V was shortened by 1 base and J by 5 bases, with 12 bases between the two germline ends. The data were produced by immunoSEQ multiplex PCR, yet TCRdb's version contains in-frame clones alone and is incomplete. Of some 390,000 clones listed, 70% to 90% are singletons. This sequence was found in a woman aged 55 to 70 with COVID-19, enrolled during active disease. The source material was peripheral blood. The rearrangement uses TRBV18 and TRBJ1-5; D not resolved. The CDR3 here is CASSPLAGNDQPQHF. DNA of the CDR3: TGTGCCAGCTCACCACTCGCGGGGAACGATCAGCCCCAGCATTTT. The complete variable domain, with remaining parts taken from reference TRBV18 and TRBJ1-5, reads NAGVMQNPRHLVRRRGQEARLRCSPMKGHSHVYWYRQLPEEGLKFMVYLQKENIIDESGMPKERFSAEFPKEGPSILRIQQVVRGDSAAYFCASSPLAGNDQPQHFGDGTRLSIL.